The T cell receptor (beta chain) described here comes from a study of T cell repertoires in cytomegalovirus infection. The CDR3 is 16 amino acids. The germline V gene encodes CDR1 KGHSH and CDR2 LQKENI. Deletions cut 0 bases from V and 1 base from J, with 12 bases between. TCRdb re-called the reads through MiXCR, storing one row per CDR3 protein. The profile shows over 45,000 distinct CDR3 sequences, approximately 19% of them singletons. This clonotype was detected ten times or more. Its antigen is not identified. This chain uses TRBV18 with TRBJ2-5, with D perhaps assigned TRBD1 or TRBD2 (6 bases each). The sequencing used CD8+ T cells from cultured PBMCs, collected from culture after CMV antigen stimulation. This clonotype was sampled from a human donor in good health (CMV status not recorded). Some clones in this sample may be carry-over from other donors' samples. The CDR3 loop reads CASSPPGGPGQETQYF. CDR3 DNA: TGTGCCAGCTCACCACCGGGGGGCCCCGGCCAAGAGACCCAGTACTTC. Combining the CDR3 with reference TRBV18 and TRBJ2-5 gives the whole variable domain NAGVMQNPRHLVRRRGQEARLRCSPMKGHSHVYWYRQLPEEGLKFMVYLQKENIIDESGMPKERFSAEFPKEGPSILRIQQVVRGDSAAYFCASSPPGGPGQETQYFGPGTRLLVL.